This T cell receptor (beta chain) was captured by sequencing in a study of T cell changes during pregnancy in multiple sclerosis. Germline loops: CDR1 SGHTA, CDR2 FQGTGA. V lost 5 bases to trimming and J lost 6 bases, with 11 bases between them. The CDR3 length is 12 residues. Profiled with immunoSEQ multiplex PCR; TCRdb holds only in-frame clones, not every one. This table has about 74,000 clones, roughly nine tenths appearing once. The sample in question was peripheral blood, obtained before pregnancy. V and J are TRBV7-3 and TRBJ2-7; TRBD2 is a possible D gene (6 bases). The source is a female donor with multiple sclerosis, enrolled in a pregnancy study. The CDR3 here is CASSQDGGEQYF. The CDR3 coding sequence is TGTGCCAGCAGCCAAGACGGGGGCGAGCAGTACTTC.